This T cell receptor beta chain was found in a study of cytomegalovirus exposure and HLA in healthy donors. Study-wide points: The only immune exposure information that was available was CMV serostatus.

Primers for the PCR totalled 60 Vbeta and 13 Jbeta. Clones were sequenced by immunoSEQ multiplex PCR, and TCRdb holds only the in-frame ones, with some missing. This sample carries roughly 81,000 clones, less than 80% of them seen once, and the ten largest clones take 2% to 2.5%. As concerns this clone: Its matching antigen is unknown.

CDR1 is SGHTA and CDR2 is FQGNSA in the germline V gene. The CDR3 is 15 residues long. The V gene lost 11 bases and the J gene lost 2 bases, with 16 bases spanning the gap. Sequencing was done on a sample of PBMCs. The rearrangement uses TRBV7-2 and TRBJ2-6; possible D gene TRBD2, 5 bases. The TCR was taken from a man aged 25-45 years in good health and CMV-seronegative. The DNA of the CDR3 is TGTGCCGTAAGGTCAGCGGATACTGGGGCCAACGTCCTGACTTTC. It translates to CAVRSADTGANVLTF.